This T cell receptor beta chain originates from a study of cytomegalovirus exposure and HLA in healthy donors. Study-wide context: Some 200 million T cells yielded some 100 million unique TCR beta sequences, as an earlier analysis found. Overall study findings and caveats: A cluster of highly shared sequence variants was likely a sequencing artifact. A later analysis, which compared TCR beta chains of equal frequency, found the HLA-associated ones more clonally expanded.

This CDR3 comprises 15 residues. Trimming shortened V by 3 bases and J by 5 bases, and 19 bases separated the two germline ends. CDR1 GTSNPN and CDR2 SVGIG come from the germline V gene (reference sequence). As to this clone: Its antigen is currently unknown.

The PCR made use of 60 Vbeta and 13 Jbeta primers. TCRdb keeps only in-frame clones here, not all; method: immunoSEQ multiplex PCR. The sample yields about 130,000 clones, more than 80% seen once. The origin of this receptor is a male donor in good health and CMV-seronegative. The chain is built from TRBV30 and TRBJ2-5; D may be TRBD2 (6 bases). Sequenced material: PBMCs. Written as DNA, the CDR3 is TGTGCCTGGAGCAAACCCCGGGGGTCCACTGAGACCCAGTACTTC. As protein: CAWSKPRGSTETQYF.